This T cell receptor beta chain was captured in a study of T cell responses to AZD1222 COVID-19 vaccine. V lost 2 bases, J lost 0 bases, and 20 bases lay in between. The CDR3 extends over 19 amino acids. Germline V gene lookup returns CDR1 KGHDR and CDR2 SFDVKD. Assay used: immunoSEQ multiplex PCR; TCRdb lists only in-frame clones, some missing. The profile covers approximately 84,000 clones, with around 91% appearing a single time and about 31% taken by the ten largest. Material: peripheral blood, obtained on day 0 of AZD1222 vaccination. The sequence was obtained from an adult in good health. The chain combines TRBV24-1 with TRBJ2-3, with TRBD2 as a possible D gene (5 bases). DNA for the CDR3: TGTGCCACCAGTGATTCCTACCGCCCTGGGAGACGGAGCACAGATACGCAGTATTTT. This translates into CATSDSYRPGRRSTDTQYF.